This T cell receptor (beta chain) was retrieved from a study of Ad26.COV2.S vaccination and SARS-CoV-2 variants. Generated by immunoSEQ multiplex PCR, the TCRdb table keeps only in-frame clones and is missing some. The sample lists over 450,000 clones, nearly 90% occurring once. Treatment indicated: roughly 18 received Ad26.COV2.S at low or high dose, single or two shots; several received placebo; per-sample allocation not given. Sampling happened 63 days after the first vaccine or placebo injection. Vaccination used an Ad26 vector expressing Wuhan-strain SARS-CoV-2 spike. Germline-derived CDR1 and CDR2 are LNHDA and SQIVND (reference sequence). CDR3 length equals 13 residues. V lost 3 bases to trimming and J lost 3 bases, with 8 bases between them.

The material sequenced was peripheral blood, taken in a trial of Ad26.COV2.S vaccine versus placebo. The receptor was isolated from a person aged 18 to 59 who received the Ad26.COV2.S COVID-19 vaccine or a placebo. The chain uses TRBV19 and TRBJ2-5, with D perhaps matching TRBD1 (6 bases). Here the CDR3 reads CASSIGGEETQYF. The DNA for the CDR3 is TGTGCCAGTAGTATTGGGGGCGAAGAGACCCAGTACTTC.